This TCR beta chain was documented in a study of blood T cell repertoires in COVID-19. Overall study: Acute-phase and convalescent COVID-19 samples originated in the United States, Italy and Spain. From T cells, B-cell-depleted T cells, or PBMCs came the material, which was cDNA or gDNA.

Germline CDR1 reads SGHVS; CDR2 reads FNYEAQ. V dropped 2 bases and J dropped 4; count of bases not matched to a gene: 2. CDR3 length: 16 residues. Authors' processing steps: Amplified reference gene primers provided the basis for estimating nucleated cell counts. The assay was immunoSEQ multiplex PCR, and TCRdb's table has in-frame clones only and misses some. Clone size and the V and J calls come from that table; the DNA yielded D and trimming. Among 75,000 or so clones, around 78% were seen once, and the ten largest hold roughly 18%. Sequencing input: peripheral blood. J is TRBJ2-1 and V is TRBV7-6, with 13 bases identical to TRBD2. The TCR originated in an elderly woman with acute or convalescent COVID-19. The CDR3 protein is CASSLLGLAGYNEQFF. The CDR3 bases are TGTGCCAGCAGCTTACTGGGACTAGCGGGGTACAATGAGCAGTTCTTC. Variable domain in full (rest from reference TRBV7-6 and TRBJ2-1): GAGVSQSPRYKVTKRGQDVALRCDPISGHVSLYWYRQALGQGPEFLTYFNYEAQQDKSGLPNDRFSAERPEGSISTLTIQRTEQRDSAMYRCASSLLGLAGYNEQFFGPGTRLTVL.